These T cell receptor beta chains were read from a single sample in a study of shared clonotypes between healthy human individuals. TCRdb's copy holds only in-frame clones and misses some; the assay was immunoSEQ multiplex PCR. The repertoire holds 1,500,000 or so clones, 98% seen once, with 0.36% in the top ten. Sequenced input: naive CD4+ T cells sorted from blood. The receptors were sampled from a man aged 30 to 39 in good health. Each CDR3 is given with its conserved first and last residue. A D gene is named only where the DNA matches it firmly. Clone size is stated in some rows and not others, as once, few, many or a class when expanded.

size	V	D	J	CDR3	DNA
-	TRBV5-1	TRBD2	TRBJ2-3	CASSFRLAGGTDTQYF	TGCGCCAGCAGCTTCAGACTAGCGGGAGGCACAGATACGCAGTATTTT
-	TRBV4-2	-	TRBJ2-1	CASSQDRVNGVFF	TGTGCCAGCAGCCAAGATAGGGTGAACGGAGTGTTCTTC
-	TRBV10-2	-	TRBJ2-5	CASTLGPGGTQYF	TGCGCCAGCACTCTAGGCCCCGGGGGGACCCAGTACTTC
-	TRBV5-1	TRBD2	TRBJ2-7	CASSPGLAGGYEQYF	TGCGCCAGCAGCCCAGGACTAGCGGGAGGGTACGAGCAGTACTTC
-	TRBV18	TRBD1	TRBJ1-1	CASSPLAGGGSTEAFF	TGTGCCAGCTCACCACTTGCAGGGGGCGGTAGCACTGAAGCTTTCTTT
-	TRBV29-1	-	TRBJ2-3	CSVVDYTTDTQYF	TGCAGCGTTGTAGACTATACCACAGATACGCAGTATTTT
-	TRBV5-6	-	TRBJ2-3	CASSLSLVAPSTDTQYF	TGTGCCAGCAGCTTGAGTTTGGTAGCCCCTAGCACAGATACGCAGTATTTT
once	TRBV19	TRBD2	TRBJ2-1	CASSIGTSGAFF	TGTGCCAGTAGTATAGGGACTAGTGGAGCGTTCTTC
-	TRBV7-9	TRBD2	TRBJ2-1	CASSLAGFPYNEQFF	TGTGCCAGCAGTCTAGCGGGCTTCCCCTACAATGAGCAGTTCTTC
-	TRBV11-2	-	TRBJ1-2	CASSLAQFYGYTF	TGTGCCAGCAGCTTAGCGCAGTTCTATGGCTACACCTTC
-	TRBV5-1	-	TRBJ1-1	CASSLGRGVNTEAFF	TGCGCCAGCAGCTTGGGTCGAGGGGTGAACACTGAAGCTTTCTTT
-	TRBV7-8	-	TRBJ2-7	CASSSFRGGSYEQYF	TGTGCCAGCAGCTCCTTTCGGGGCGGGTCCTACGAGCAGTACTTC
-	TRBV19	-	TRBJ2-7	CASSAANYEQYF	TGTGCCAGTAGTGCGGCAAACTACGAGCAGTACTTC
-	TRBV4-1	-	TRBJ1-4	CASSQSTATNEKLFF	TGTGCCAGCAGCCAATCGACAGCAACTAATGAAAAACTGTTTTTT
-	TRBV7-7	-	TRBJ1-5	CASSLVRGQPQHF	TGTGCCAGCAGCTTAGTTCGGGGTCAGCCCCAGCATTTT
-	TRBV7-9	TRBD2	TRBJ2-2	CASSLARGGLAGVTGELFF	TGTGCCAGCAGCTTAGCTAGGGGAGGACTAGCGGGAGTGACCGGGGAGCTGTTTTTT
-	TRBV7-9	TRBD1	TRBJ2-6	CASSKGQGPSSGANVLTF	TGTGCCAGCAGCAAAGGACAGGGACCTTCCTCTGGGGCCAACGTCCTGACTTTC
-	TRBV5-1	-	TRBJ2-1	CASSRDTSSYNEQFF	TGCGCCAGCAGCAGGGACACTAGCTCCTACAATGAGCAGTTCTTC
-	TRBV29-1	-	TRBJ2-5	CSVLGVVRGRGETQYF	TGCAGCGTTCTGGGCGTGGTACGGGGGCGGGGGGAGACCCAGTACTTC
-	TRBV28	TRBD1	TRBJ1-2	CASSIQSKDREPASYGYTF	TGTGCCAGCAGTATCCAATCTAAGGACAGGGAGCCCGCATCCTATGGCTACACCTTC
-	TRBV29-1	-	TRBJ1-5	CSVGPNQPQHF	TGCAGCGTTGGCCCAAATCAGCCCCAGCATTTT
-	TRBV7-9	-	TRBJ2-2	CASSPSSTGELFF	TGTGCCAGCAGCCCGTCGAGCACCGGGGAGCTGTTTTTT
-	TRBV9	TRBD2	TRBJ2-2	CASSPLAGGITGELFF	TGTGCCAGCAGCCCGCTAGCGGGAGGGATCACCGGGGAGCTGTTTTTT
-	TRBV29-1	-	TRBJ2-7	CSVEGGEAYEQYF	TGCAGCGTTGAAGGCGGGGAGGCCTACGAGCAGTACTTC
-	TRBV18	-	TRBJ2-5	CASSRGGETQYF	TGTGCCAGCTCACGAGGCGGAGAGACCCAGTACTTC
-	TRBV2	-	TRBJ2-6	CASSDGENGANVLTF	TGTGCCAGCAGTGACGGGGAGAATGGGGCCAACGTCCTGACTTTC
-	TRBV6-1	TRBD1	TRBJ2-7	CASSVQGAHSYEQYF	TGTGCCAGCAGCGTACAGGGGGCGCATTCCTACGAGCAGTACTTC
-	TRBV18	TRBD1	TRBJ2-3	CASSQGQEATSTDTQYF	TGTGCCAGCTCACAAGGACAGGAGGCGACTAGCACAGATACGCAGTATTTT
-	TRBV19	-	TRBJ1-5	CASCRGRDNQPQHF	TGTGCCAGTTGCCGGGGGCGCGACAATCAGCCCCAGCATTTT
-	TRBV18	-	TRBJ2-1	CASSPAGQTLYNEQFF	TGTGCCAGCTCACCAGCAGGACAGACCCTGTACAATGAGCAGTTCTTC
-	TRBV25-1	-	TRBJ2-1	CASSEYEEGGAERFF	TGTGCCAGCAGTGAATATGAGGAAGGAGGGGCCGAGCGGTTCTTC
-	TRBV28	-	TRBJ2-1	CASCNTLLDEQFF	TGTGCCAGCTGTAACACCTTGTTGGATGAGCAGTTCTTC
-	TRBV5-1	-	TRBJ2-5	CASTGSQETQYF	TGCGCCAGCACCGGGAGTCAAGAGACCCAGTACTTC
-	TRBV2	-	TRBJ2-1	CASSEDLGQKQFF	TGTGCCAGCAGTGAAGACCTGGGACAAAAGCAGTTCTTC
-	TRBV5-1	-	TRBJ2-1	CASSRVALLSYNEQFF	TGCGCCAGCAGCAGGGTAGCCCTCCTTTCCTACAATGAGCAGTTCTTC
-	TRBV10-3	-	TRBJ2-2	CAISESVGEITGELFF	TGTGCCATCAGTGAGTCTGTGGGAGAGATCACCGGGGAGCTGTTTTTT
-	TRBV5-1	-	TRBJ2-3	CASSLGFGEPAGDTQYF	TGCGCCAGCAGCTTGGGGTTCGGGGAGCCGGCCGGAGATACGCAGTATTTT
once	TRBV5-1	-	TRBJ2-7	CASSLDGNSYEQYF	TGCGCCAGCAGCTTGGATGGGAACTCCTACGAGCAGTACTTC
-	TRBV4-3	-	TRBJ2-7	CASSHRQGYEQYF	TGCGCCAGCAGCCATCGCCAGGGATACGAGCAGTACTTC
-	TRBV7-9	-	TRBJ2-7	CASSFRGAVYEQYF	TGTGCCAGCAGCTTTCGGGGGGCTGTCTACGAGCAGTACTTC
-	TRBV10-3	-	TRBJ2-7	CAISELAGYEQYF	TGTGCCATCAGTGAACTAGCAGGCTACGAGCAGTACTTC
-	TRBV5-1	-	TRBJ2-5	CASSLGAAQETQYF	TGCGCCAGCAGCTTGGGCGCGGCACAAGAGACCCAGTACTTC
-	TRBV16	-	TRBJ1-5	CASSQSGGGQPQHF	TGTGCCAGCAGCCAATCAGGGGGAGGTCAGCCCCAGCATTTT
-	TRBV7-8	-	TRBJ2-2	CASSLGRTSNTGELFF	TGTGCCAGCAGCTTAGGTCGGACTTCGAACACCGGGGAGCTGTTTTTT
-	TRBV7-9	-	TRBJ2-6	CASSLPVGGSISGANVLTF	TGTGCCAGCAGCTTACCTGTGGGAGGTTCAATCTCTGGGGCCAACGTCCTGACTTTC
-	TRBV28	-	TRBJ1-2	CASSPPGYGYTF	TGTGCCAGCAGCCCCCCCGGGTATGGCTACACCTTC
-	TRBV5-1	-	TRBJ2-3	CASSRGTTDTQYF	TGCGCCAGCAGCCGCGGGACCACAGATACGCAGTATTTT
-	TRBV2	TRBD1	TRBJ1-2	CASSDLPQGAAGYTF	TGTGCCAGCAGTGACCTTCCGCAGGGGGCGGCTGGCTACACCTTC
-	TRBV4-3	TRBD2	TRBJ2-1	CASSHSETSGYNEQFF	TGCGCCAGCAGCCACAGCGAGACTAGCGGCTACAATGAGCAGTTCTTC
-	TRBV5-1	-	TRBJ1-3	CASTLDGGPSGNTIYF	TGCGCCAGCACCCTGGACGGGGGGCCCTCTGGAAACACCATATATTTT
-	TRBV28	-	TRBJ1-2	CASSSLGWVEGYTF	TGTGCCAGCAGTTCCCTCGGGTGGGTGGAGGGCTACACCTTC
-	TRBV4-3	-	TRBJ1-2	CASSRQDRANYGYTF	TGCGCCAGCAGCAGACAGGACAGAGCGAACTATGGCTACACCTTC
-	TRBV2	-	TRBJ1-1	CASSQGAAEAFF	TGTGCCAGCAGTCAAGGAGCGGCTGAAGCTTTCTTT
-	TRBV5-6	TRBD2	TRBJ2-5	CASRGLAGTETQYF	TGTGCCAGCAGGGGACTAGCGGGCACAGAGACCCAGTACTTC
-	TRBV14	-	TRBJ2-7	CASSQEGSRLFYEQYF	TGTGCCAGCAGCCAAGAGGGATCCCGCCTCTTTTACGAGCAGTACTTC
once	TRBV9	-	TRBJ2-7	CASSVDTNSYEQYF	TGTGCCAGCAGCGTAGACACGAACTCCTACGAGCAGTACTTC